The present TCR beta chain was sequenced within a study of CD8 T cells in ankylosing spondylitis (dated by TCRdb to about 2017). With regard to the full study: The study set out to find disease-linked TCR variants by profiling T cell receptor beta repertoires in ankylosing spondylitis patients and healthy donors. The full study cohort was made up of 25 ankylosing spondylitis patients and roughly 98 healthy donors. Peripheral blood samples were taken, and synovial fluid was additionally collected from ankylosing spondylitis patients.

General study outcomes and caveats: Blood from ankylosing spondylitis patients appeared to be characterized by a TCR beta motif composed of roughly eight highly homologous amino acid variants. Some motif variants had previously been reported in the synovial fluid and blood of reactive arthritis patients, which suggests shared mechanisms of disease initiation. According to the report, matched synovial fluid samples from ankylosing spondylitis patients were significantly enriched for the disease-linked clones. In peripheral blood, the disease-linked clones were found at relatively low frequencies and had a CD8+ phenotype.

This clonotype was counted only a few times. The antigen it binds to is not known. Base qualities are not provided; no much larger clone lies one nucleotide away. TCRdb records Illumina HiSeq 2500 as the sequencer. Quantitative 5'-RACE with molecular barcodes was the method used to prepare the TCR beta libraries. Under the source paper's analysis protocol: A new computational method based on a probabilistic model of VDJ rearrangement was used to identify disease-linked TCR variants. TCRdb handled the public reads itself, with Q25 trimming in fastp and clone calling in MiXCR, and kept productive beta chains. Every distinct CDR3 protein forms one entry, paired with its most common genes and DNA. For this entry, the V and J calls and clone size follow TCRdb and not the study's own pipeline. This sample has fewer than 350,000 distinct CDR3 sequences in its table, and 11% of those were observed once. The ten largest clones add up to about a tenth of the sample.

The CDR1 and CDR2 encoded by the germline V gene (reference sequence) are DFQATT and SNEGSKA. The CDR3 runs 16 amino acids, cysteine and phenylalanine included. The retained sequence is limited to the CDR3, 48 bases, with the frame set at the first base. V is cut back by 5 bases and J by 4 bases, with 13 bases in the junction unmatched. This sequence originates from a female donor with ankylosing spondylitis or in good health (not recorded which). The sequencing input was blood, either unsorted or a sorted T cell fraction (not recorded which). The receptor chain draws on TRBV20-1 and TRBJ2-1, with 8 bases aligning to TRBD2. The CDR3 region: CSAGLPGSGSYNEQFF. The nucleotide sequence reads TGCAGTGCTGGACTCCCAGGAAGCGGGAGTTACAATGAGCAGTTCTTC.